This T cell receptor beta chain came from a study of blood T cell repertoires in COVID-19. Germline assignment: CDR1 LGHDT and CDR2 YNNKEL (reference sequence). This CDR3 has 15 amino acids. V was trimmed by 5 bases and J by 5 bases, leaving 17 bases between them. The assay was immunoSEQ multiplex PCR, and TCRdb's table has in-frame clones only and misses some. The sample yields tens of thousands of clones, about 86% seen once. In this sample, this clone turned up a few times. The sample taken for sequencing was peripheral blood. The receptor was isolated from a woman older than 75 in a cohort sampled during active or convalescent COVID-19. This chain uses TRBV3-1 (or the pseudogene TRBV3-2) with TRBJ2-3; weak D call: TRBD2 (6 bases). The CDR3 loop is CASSLGTGVQDTQYF. As DNA, the CDR3 is TGTGCCAGCAGCTTGGGGACTGGGGTTCAAGATACGCAGTATTTT.